This TCR beta chain was found in a study of graft-versus-host responses after intestinal transplantation (dated by TCRdb to the early 2020s). With respect to the entire study: Recipients received multivisceral, liver-intestinal, or isolated intestinal transplants. Anti-thymocyte globulin induction was given to all recipients, followed by maintenance tacrolimus and steroids for 2 to 4 years. Bulk TCR-beta CDR3 sequencing was used to track graft-versus-host and host-versus-graft alloreactive T cell clones in the graft, circulation and bone marrow after intestinal transplantation. To identify alloreactive clones, pre-transplant mixed lymphocyte reaction products were sequenced and then compared with unstimulated pre-transplant donor and recipient T cells. The cohort enrolled under 25 intestinal transplant recipients including one retransplant, and 3 patients lacking pretransplant specimens were excluded. Donor T cell macrochimerism was defined as a peak of at least 4% donor T cells among recipient peripheral blood mononuclear cells. Rather than going through the commercial service, samples from a few later patients were sequenced in-house on an Illumina MiSeq and processed with MiXCR.

The germline V gene (reference sequence) yields SGHNT for CDR1 and YYREEE for CDR2. Inclusive of the bounding cysteine and phenylalanine, the CDR3 is 14 residues long. CDR3 DNA is the only sequence kept; it has 42 bases, read in frame from the first base. Trimmed from V: 5 bases; trimmed from J: 1 base; junction bases lacking a gene match: 4. As concerns this clone: Its antigen remains undetermined. No clone much larger than this one lies a single base away; base qualities are absent.

Receptors were amplified or captured by the immunoSEQ multiplex PCR assay. For most patients, genomic DNA was subjected to high-throughput TCR-beta CDR3 sequencing by Adaptive Biotechnologies. Under the source paper's analysis protocol: TCR sequencing data were retrieved from Adaptive's ImmunoSEQ software for roughly 20 patients, whereas a few other patients were processed with MiXCR and VDJtools. CDR3 nucleotide sequences shared by donor and recipient were removed because the origin of these sequences could not be assigned. Alloreactive clones required at least 2-fold expansion over unstimulated cells and minimum CFSE-low frequency of 0.002% (template counts) or 0.001% (read counts). Clones detected in sequenced pre-transplant spleen, lymph node, or MLR CFSE-low populations of the donor or recipient were defined as mappable. Cumulative frequency of alloreactive clones was calculated as a percentage of all sequences weighted by copy number. TCRdb stores this immuneACCESS table with in-frame sequences only. Part of the clones is absent; in the studies checked, under half of the shortfall reflects unresolved V genes, and no reason is known for the rest. V and J calls and clone size follow that table, whereas D and trimming were derived from the DNA. The sample data list about 19,000 clones, and approximately 70% of these were observed just once. The ten largest clones add up to 8% to 9.5% of the sample.

Dithiothreitol, EDTA incubations and collagenase D digestion were used to isolate intraepithelial and lamina propria lymphocytes from graft specimens. Serial intestinal graft biopsy specimens collected up to 600 days after transplant underwent bulk TCR-beta sequencing. Here is what the overall study found, with its caveats: Patients with donor T cell macrochimerism had high GvH to HvG T cell clonal ratios in their allografts. Early after transplant, peak levels of circulating GvH clones were found to be associated with declines in HvG clones. The relatively low number and heterogeneity of intestinal transplant patients limited the conclusions. GvH clones turned up in recipient bone marrow, with some appearing earlier in ileal mucosa or blood, a pattern consistent with an intestinal mucosal origin.

The chain uses TRBV5-4 and TRBJ2-3; TRBD2 matches 7 bases in the middle. The sequence derives from a human patient who received an intestinal transplant, so some T cells may come from the graft donor. Sequencing used ileum tissue, obtained roughly 3 weeks after intestinal transplant. The CDR3 here reads CASRRETGTDTQYF. The sequence in DNA is TGTGCCAGCAGGCGGGAGACTGGCACAGATACGCAGTATTTT.